This T cell receptor beta chain was documented in a study of T cell responses to AZD1222 COVID-19 vaccine. Generated by immunoSEQ multiplex PCR, the TCRdb table keeps only in-frame clones and is missing some. The sample lists 150,000 to 200,000 clones, 80% to 90% occurring once. This CDR3 comprises 16 residues. V dropped 4 bases and J dropped 2; count of bases not matched to a gene: 6. The germline gives CDR1 LGHDT, CDR2 YNNKEL (reference sequence). Overall study results and limits: Spike-specific TCRs gained breadth and depth after people received two AZD1222 doses. The donor group comprised mostly white British people and more females; the analysis possibly underestimated clonal diversity. Reports indicate that nearly half of spike-specific TCRs are directed at unmutated variant regions. Baseline seropositivity occurred in only 5 or 6 AZD1222 recipients.

A remark on this clone: The antigen remains undetermined.

The specimen was peripheral blood, collected on day 0 of MenACWY control vaccination. J is TRBJ1-3 and V is TRBV3-1 (or the pseudogene TRBV3-2); 9 bases line up with TRBD1. The sequence came from an adult in good health. Here the CDR3 DNA reads TGTGCCAGCAGCCCTACAGGGGGCGCGGCTGGAAACACCATATATTTT. Protein sequence: CASSPTGGAAGNTIYF.